This TCR beta chain was sequenced in a study of beta chain features in type 1 diabetes. The CDR3 consists of 18 residues. Germline assignment: CDR1 LGHNA and CDR2 YSLEER. Trimming took 0 bases from V and 6 from J; bases not matched to a gene: 11. What was sequenced were expressed TCRB transcripts, since all of the isolated RNA had been reverse transcribed. Generated by immunoSEQ multiplex PCR, the TCRdb table keeps only in-frame clones and is missing some. This table holds 35,000 to 45,000 clones, roughly two thirds found once. A sort by CD45RO/CCR7/CD25/CD127/CD95/CD27 yielded CD4+ naive, central memory, regulatory and stem cell-like memory cells.

This TCR was sampled from a young woman in good health. Material: Tregs from blood. The chain joins TRBV4-3 to TRBJ2-2; 9 nucleotides agree with TRBD2. The CDR3: CASSQDPVAGGSAGELFF. The CDR3, as DNA: TGCGCCAGCAGCCAAGATCCGGTGGCGGGAGGGTCGGCCGGGGAGCTGTTTTTT.